The sequence of this T cell receptor (beta chain) was determined in a study of cytomegalovirus exposure and HLA in healthy donors listed by TCRdb under 2017. Study-level background: An earlier analysis of roughly 500 of the donors reported approximately 290 Gb of sequence data and some 100 million unique TCR beta sequences from 190 million or so T cells. Approximately 310 gigabases of sequencing data and approximately 84 million unique TCR sequences were included in an early release covering about 700 HLA-typed donors. Of the approximately 370 genotyped donors, approximately 81% were placed in the genetic ancestry cluster associated with self-reported Caucasian donors. The study was designed to test whether signatures of past pathogen exposure could be identified by cataloging public T cell receptors. The T cell repertoires of 666 subjects were profiled by immunosequencing and related to cytomegalovirus serostatus. In addition to the first cohort of approximately 650 subjects, a separate validation cohort of approximately 130 different subjects was used. To predict cytomegalovirus infection status, the study brought together high-throughput TCR immunosequencing, statistical association of individual TCRs with disease status, and machine learning. In a later analysis, previously published TCR beta repertoires from several hundred donors were re-analyzed and high-resolution HLA genotyping was added so that TCR occurrence patterns could be studied. Rather than drawing on any new phenotypic data, the later analysis identified candidate immune exposures from TCR beta sequences and the way those sequences occurred across donors. An earlier analysis of 500 to 650 of the donors applied high-throughput TCR beta sequencing to assess whether each TCR beta V gene segment acted as functional or pseudogenic. Donor age, sex, ethnicity and CMV serostatus were compiled alongside the repertoire data. A later genetic analysis used genome-wide SNP genotypes for about three fifths of the 666 donors, treating that subset as a discovery cohort. All discovery cohort repertoires had been generated using a single sequencing platform. HLA typing covered class I and class II loci at four-digit resolution. Typing coverage varied by locus: roughly 620-640 donors for A, B, C, DRB1 and DQB1; roughly 500 for DQA1; more than 600 for DPA1; roughly 450 for DPB1. Four to six DR-DQ haplotypes were handled as single units for association and clustering because linkage in the cohort was strong. Across 300 to 500 genotyped donors of the cohort, an average of roughly 250,000 unique TCR beta nucleotide sequences per donor were sequenced, and around 19% of those sequences were non-productive.

The cohort was made up of 666 healthy bone marrow donors. At the time of sampling, all cohort members were nominally healthy, though unrecorded immune exposures were likely present. The donor was CMV seronegative and belonged to the group of 320 or so seronegative cohort members. A peripheral blood sample was collected from each donor, and TCR beta sequencing was performed on peripheral blood mononuclear cells. Genomic DNA was extracted from the blood cell samples with the Qiagen DNeasy Blood Extraction Kit. V is pared back by 8 bases and J by 6 bases, with 17 bases lying between the germline termini. The CDR3 goes from the cysteine to the phenylalanine over 14 residues. Of all the DNA, just the CDR3 is kept, 42 bases in frame from base 1. Via the germline V gene (reference sequence), CDR1 is MNHNY and CDR2 SVGAGI. Concerning this clone: Its cognate antigen has yet to be identified. Base qualities are not recorded, but no much larger clone differs from it by a single base.

The library was built by means of the immunoSEQ multiplex PCR assay. The multiplex PCR relied on a mix of 60 forward primers for TCR Vbeta segments and 13 reverse primers for TCR Jbeta segments. A multiplex PCR assay on genomic DNA amplified the CDR3 region of rearranged TCR beta genes. The Illumina HiSeq System was used to sequence the amplified TCR beta libraries as 87-base-pair reads. As for the authors' bioinformatics: A later analysis tallied 70 million to 100 million unique TCR beta chains across the 666 repertoires, and approximately 9.9 million of those chains were shared by two or more donors. To remove PCR and sequencing errors, raw reads were error-corrected and collapsed into unique sequences using a nearest-neighbor algorithm that merged closely related sequences. To assign V, D and J gene segments, CDR3 sequences were aligned to IMGT reference sequences. For a sequence to be retained, a match of at least six nucleotides to both a V gene segment and a J gene segment was required. A rearrangement counted as productive if the CDR3 had no stop codons and remained in frame with V and J, and every other rearrangement counted as non-productive. CDR3 was defined by IMGT convention, running from the second conserved V-encoded cysteine to the conserved J-encoded phenylalanine. The earlier analysis of about 610 of the donors excluded any sequence lacking an unambiguous match to a single V gene segment. In an earlier analysis of around 590 of the donors, a V segment was called functional when productive rearrangements were above 56.7%, and segregating when the standard deviation between donors exceeded 5%. A statistical classification framework was built to diagnose cytomegalovirus status from the catalog of TCR beta chain sequences. In a later analysis, TCR nucleotide sequences were compared against IMGT/GENE-DB human TR gene sequences so that V and J genes could be assigned. The TCRdist pipeline was used in a later analysis to assign CDR3 sequences and most-parsimonious VDJ recombination scenarios. In a later analysis, every TCR beta chain was defined by the combination of its CDR3 amino acid sequence and its V-gene family, and reads without a unique V-gene family were dropped. To address suspected cross-contamination and a sequencing artifact, a later analysis removed 450 to 700 highly shared, low-generation-probability nucleotide sequences. In a later analysis, a clonal expansion index was calculated for each public chain from normalized within-repertoire ranks of inferred template counts. In a later analysis, generation probabilities were computed using a VDJ recombination model fitted to out-of-frame rearrangements, and the results were checked against IGoR. In a later analysis, hypergeometric tests were used to score TCR-TCR, TCR-HLA and TCR-CMV co-occurrence, with a repertoire-size bias correction applied to TCR pairs. False discovery rates were estimated in a later analysis by permuting HLA or CMV assignments 20 times. In a later analysis, co-occurring TCRs were grouped with DBSCAN, and TCRdist sequence similarity was added when clustering was performed within HLA-allele-positive subsets. Co-occurrence clustering excluded repertoires with fewer than 30,000 or more than 120,000 public chains, plus five with anomalous nucleotide sharing. TCRdb took over this immuneACCESS table, retaining in-frame rearrangements with V and J assigned. Such tables are incomplete; in checked studies, under half of the missing clones stem from an unresolved V gene, and the remainder is unexplained. D and trimming come from the DNA, and the V and J calls and clone size come from that table. Recorded for this sample are about 87,000 clones; roughly 73% of them occurred a single time. Roughly 3.8% of the sample lies in the top ten.

What the study reported, not specific to this receptor: The authors suggested that the approach could potentially be generalized to other disease states and immunological phenotypes. When HLA alleles, especially DR and DQ, strongly co-occurred, TCR associations were difficult to assign to individual alleles. HLA typing was unavailable for some donors at each locus, so association tests used only the typed subset. Only TCR beta chains were sequenced in this cohort, and the absence of alpha or paired-chain data limited detectable features. CMV serostatus was the only immune exposure information available for the cohort. Broadly in line with IMGT annotations, most TCR beta V segments showed up in productive rearrangements about 87% or about 30% of the time in an earlier analysis of some 590 of the donors. In both the original and validation cohorts, the classifier was reported to diagnose cytomegalovirus status with high specificity and sensitivity. Because the 87-base-pair reads could not distinguish some IMGT-functional V segments, including TRBV6-2 and TRBV6-3, those segments were excluded. In a later genetic analysis, fewer N-insertions in productive TCRs were reported among donors in an Asian-associated ancestry cluster than the roughly 700-donor mean. Because counts were too low, 15 to 20 rarely observed V segments, including chromosome 9 orphons, were left out of the earlier analysis of a few hundred of the donors. The presence/absence analyses assumed that sequencing depth was roughly uniform across donors, and that assumption may not be true. At a false discovery rate of 0.05, a later analysis linked some 17,000 TCR beta sequences to specific HLA alleles. A further reported finding was that TCR beta sequences accurately predicted the HLA-A and HLA-B alleles for most subjects in the first cohort. The study gave a list of about 170 TCR beta chains associated with cytomegalovirus. Correlated functional status among segregating V segments might reflect linkage disequilibrium, but an unknown experimental factor could not be ruled out. In a later analysis, HLA-associated TCR beta chains showed more clonal expansion and lower generation probabilities than non-associated chains that were equally common. In a later analysis, the rate of TCR association differed among HLA loci, with DRB1 alleles having the most associated TCRs and HLA-C alleles having the fewest. In vitro tests confirmed that a few of the cytomegalovirus-associated TCR beta chains recognize cytomegalovirus antigens. According to a later analysis, most CMV-associated TCR beta chains appeared to be HLA-restricted, and the HLA associations seemed to be driven largely by CMV exposure. In a later analysis, several top co-occurrence clusters were reported to appear linked to parvovirus B19, influenza, CMV and Epstein-Barr virus. A later genetic analysis associated a missense DCLRE1C variant with V-gene and J-gene trimming of TCR beta chains, and an independent cohort replicated the association. Across donors, most TCR sequences were observed very rarely, whereas some public TCRs were present in many individuals. A group of highly shared sequence variants was considered likely to be a technical artifact of the sequencing pipeline.

This TCR was sampled from a woman aged 40 to 50 in good health and CMV-seronegative. Sequenced: PBMCs. The chain uses TRBV6-6 and TRBJ2-1; perhaps TRBD2 is the D gene, with 7 bases matching. CDR3 sequence: CASGVGGALNEQFF. The nucleotide sequence reads as follows: TGTGCCAGCGGGGTGGGGGGGGCCCTCAATGAGCAGTTCTTC.